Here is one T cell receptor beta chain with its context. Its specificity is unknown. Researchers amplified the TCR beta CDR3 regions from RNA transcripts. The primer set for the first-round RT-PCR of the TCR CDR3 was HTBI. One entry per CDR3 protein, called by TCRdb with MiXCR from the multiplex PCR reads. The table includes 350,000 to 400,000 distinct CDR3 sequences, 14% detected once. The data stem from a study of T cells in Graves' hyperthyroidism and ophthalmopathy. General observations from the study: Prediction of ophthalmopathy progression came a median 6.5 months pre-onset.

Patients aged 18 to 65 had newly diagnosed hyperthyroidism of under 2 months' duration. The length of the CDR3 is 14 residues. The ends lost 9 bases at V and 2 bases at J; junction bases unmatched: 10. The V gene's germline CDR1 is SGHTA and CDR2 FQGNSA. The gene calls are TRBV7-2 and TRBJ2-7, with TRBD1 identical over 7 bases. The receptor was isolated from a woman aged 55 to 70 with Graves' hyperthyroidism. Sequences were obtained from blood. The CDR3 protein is CASSKTGTAYEQYF. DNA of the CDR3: TGTGCCAGTAGTAAGACAGGGACCGCCTACGAGCAGTACTTC.